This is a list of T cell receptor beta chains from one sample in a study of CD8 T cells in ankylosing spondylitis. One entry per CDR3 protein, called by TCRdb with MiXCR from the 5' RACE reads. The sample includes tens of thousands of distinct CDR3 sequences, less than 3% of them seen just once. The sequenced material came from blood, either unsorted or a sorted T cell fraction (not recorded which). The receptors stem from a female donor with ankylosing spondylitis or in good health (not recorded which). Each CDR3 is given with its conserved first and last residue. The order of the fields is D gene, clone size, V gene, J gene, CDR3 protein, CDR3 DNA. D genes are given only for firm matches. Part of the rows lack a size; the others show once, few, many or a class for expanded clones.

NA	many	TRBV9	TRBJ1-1	CASSVDMAGVMNTEAFF	TGTGCCAGCAGCGTAGATATGGCAGGGGTTATGAACACTGAAGCTTTCTTT
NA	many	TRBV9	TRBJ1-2	CASSVAGNGYTF	TGTGCCAGCAGCGTAGCAGGGAATGGCTACACCTTC
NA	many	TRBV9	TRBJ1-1	CASSSWDTEAFF	TGTGCCAGCAGCTCCTGGGACACTGAAGCTTTCTTT
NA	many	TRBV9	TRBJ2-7	CASSVDPGHYYEQYF	TGTGCCAGCAGCGTAGACCCGGGACATTACTACGAGCAGTACTTC
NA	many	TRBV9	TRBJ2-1	CASSPRAVADEQFF	TGTGCCAGCAGCCCGCGAGCGGTGGCGGATGAGCAGTTCTTC
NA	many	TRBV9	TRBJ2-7	CASSARQNSYEQYF	TGTGCCAGCAGCGCCAGACAGAACTCCTACGAGCAGTACTTC
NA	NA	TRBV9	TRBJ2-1	CASSVNYNDQFF	TGTGCCAGCAGCGTGAATTACAATGACCAGTTCTTC
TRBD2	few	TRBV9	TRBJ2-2	CASSVEVAGGPTGELFF	TGTGCCAGCAGCGTAGAGGTAGCGGGGGGGCCAACCGGGGAGCTGTTTTTT
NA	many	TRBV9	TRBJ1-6	CASSVSGGYNSPLHF	TGTGCCAGCAGCGTGAGTGGGGGTTATAATTCACCCCTCCACTTT
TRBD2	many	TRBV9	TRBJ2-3	CASSVGLAGSTSTDTQYF	TGTGCCAGCAGCGTAGGGTTAGCGGGGAGCACTAGCACAGATACGCAGTATTTT
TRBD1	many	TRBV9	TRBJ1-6	CASSAPPGQRDNSPLHF	TGTGCCAGCAGCGCCCCACCGGGACAGAGAGATAATTCACCCCTCCACTTT
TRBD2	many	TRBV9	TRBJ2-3	CASSAVRLAGGGTHTDTQYF	TGTGCCAGCAGCGCCGTCAGACTAGCGGGGGGCGGAACTCACACAGATACGCAGTATTTT
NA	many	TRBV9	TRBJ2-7	CASSVGQTSYEQYF	TGTGCCAGCAGCGTTGGACAGACTTCCTACGAGCAGTACTTC
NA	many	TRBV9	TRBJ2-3	CASSPRASVDTDTQYF	TGTGCCAGCAGCCCCCGGGCCTCCGTGGATACAGATACGCAGTATTTT
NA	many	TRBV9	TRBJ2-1	CASSSRSSSYNEQFF	TGTGCCAGCAGCTCCCGCTCGTCCTCTTACAATGAGCAGTTCTTC
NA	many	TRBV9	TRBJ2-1	CASSVATGYNEQFF	TGTGCCAGCAGCGTAGCCACAGGGTACAATGAGCAGTTCTTC
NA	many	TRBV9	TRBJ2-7	CASSPQGEVYEQYF	TGTGCCAGCAGCCCACAAGGGGAGGTCTACGAGCAGTACTTC
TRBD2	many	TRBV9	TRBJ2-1	CASSAHSGELYNEQFF	TGTGCCAGCAGCGCACACAGCGGGGAGCTCTACAATGAGCAGTTCTTC
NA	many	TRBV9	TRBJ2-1	CASSVVSTHNEQFF	TGTGCCAGCAGCGTAGTGTCGACCCACAATGAGCAGTTCTTC
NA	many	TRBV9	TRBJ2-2	CASSAGTLNTGELFF	TGTGCCAGCAGCGCCGGGACACTGAACACCGGGGAGCTGTTTTTT
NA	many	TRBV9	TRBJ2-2	CASSVSSGVAGELFF	TGTGCCAGCAGCGTAAGCAGTGGGGTCGCCGGGGAGCTGTTTTTT
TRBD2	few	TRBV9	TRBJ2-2	CASRRAGGPSGELFF	TGTGCCAGCAGGCGAGCGGGGGGGCCTTCCGGGGAGCTGTTTTTT
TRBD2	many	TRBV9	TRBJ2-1	CASSVAGLAYYNEQFF	TGTGCCAGCAGCGTAGCCGGACTAGCGTATTACAATGAGCAGTTCTTC
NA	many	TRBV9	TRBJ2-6	CASSGHSSGANVLTF	TGTGCCAGCAGCGGGCACAGCTCTGGGGCCAACGTCCTGACTTTC
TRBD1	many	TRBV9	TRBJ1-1	CASRELRGTDENTEAFF	TGTGCCAGCCGAGAACTGAGGGGGACAGATGAAAACACTGAAGCTTTCTTT
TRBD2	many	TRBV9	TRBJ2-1	CASSVGTSGAYNEQFF	TGTGCCAGCAGCGTAGGGACTAGCGGTGCCTACAATGAGCAGTTCTTC
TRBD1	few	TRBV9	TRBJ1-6	CASGSSDRGGSPLHF	TGTGCCAGCGGATCCTCGGACAGGGGCGGCTCACCCCTCCACTTT
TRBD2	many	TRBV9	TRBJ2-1	CASSVASGGAGYNEQFF	TGTGCCAGCAGCGTAGCTAGCGGGGGGGCTGGCTACAATGAGCAGTTCTTC
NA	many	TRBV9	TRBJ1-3	CASSVGIISGNTIYF	TGTGCCAGCAGCGTAGGCATTATCTCTGGAAACACCATATATTTT